What follows are 21 T cell receptor beta chains derived from one specimen sequenced in a study of OX40 agonist ivuxolimab in advanced cancers. Profiled with immunoSEQ multiplex PCR; TCRdb holds only in-frame clones, not every one. The sample has around 58,000 clones; about four fifths are singletons. The source was CD4+ or CD8+ T cells sorted from blood, collected in a trial of the OX40 agonist ivuxolimab. Receptors were obtained from an adult with an advanced solid tumor such as melanoma, head and neck, liver or kidney cancer.

This chain connects TRBV2 to TRBJ2-5; D possibly matches TRBD1 or TRBD2 (6 bases each). The CDR3 runs 16 residues. Trimming left V 4 bases short and J 5 bases short, with 20 bases between. Germline CDR1 and CDR2: SNHLY and FYNNEI. Here the CDR3 reads CASSARLPGAGETQYF. In nucleotides, the CDR3 is TGTGCCAGCAGTGCGCGTTTACCGGGGGCTGGGGAGACCCAGTACTTC.

V is TRBV27 and J is TRBJ2-7; D is perhaps TRBD1 (6 bases). The ends were cut back, 3 bases at V and 12 bases at J, with 33 bases in the middle. This CDR3 contains 18 residues. Germline V lookup: CDR1 MNHEY, CDR2 SMNVEV (reference sequence). The CDR3 coding sequence is TGTGCCAGCAGTTTCCGACGCCCGACCGGGACAAGTTCCTACGAGTTGTACTTC. Its translation: CASSFRRPTGTSSYELYF.

The genes are TRBV7-9 and TRBJ2-5; 12 nucleotides line up with TRBD2. The CDR3 loop spans 15 amino acids. Looked up from germline, CDR1 is SEHNR and CDR2 is FQNEAQ (reference sequence). V shed 5 bases, J shed 7 bases, and the junction held 8 bases outside the gene matches. The CDR3 here is CASSRGTSGPGTQYF. CDR3 sequence (DNA): TGTGCCAGCAGCCGAGGGACTAGCGGGCCGGGGACCCAGTACTTC.

The genes are TRBV10-3 and TRBJ1-5, with D hard to call. Germline V gene sequence: CDR1 ENHRY, CDR2 SYGVKD. The CDR3 is 15 residues long. The ends were cut back, 0 bases at V and 2 bases at J, with 8 bases in the middle. CDR3 amino acids: CAISESEVRNQPQHF. The CDR3 DNA reads as TGTGCCATCAGTGAGTCGGAGGTCCGCAATCAGCCCCAGCATTTT.

The chain uses TRBV28 and TRBJ2-3, with 13 bases fitting TRBD2. The CDR3 totals 16 residues. The V gene end was trimmed by 5 bases and the J gene end by 5 bases; junction bases not matched to a gene: 7. In germline, CDR1 is MDHEN, CDR2 SYDVKM. CDR3 DNA: TGTGCCAGCAGTCATACTAGCGGGGGGGAGGTAGATACGCAGTATTTT. Translating gives CASSHTSGGEVDTQYF.

The chain joins TRBV28 to TRBJ1-5, with TRBD1 as a possible D gene (5 bases). Trimming left V 7 bases short and J 7 bases short, with 17 bases between. This CDR3 region has 14 residues. Germline V gives CDR1 MDHEN, CDR2 SYDVKM. The CDR3 nucleotides read TGTGCCAGCAAAATCCGGGGGGGAAAGCAGCCCCAGCATTTT. It is translated as CASKIRGGKQPQHF. Combining the CDR3 with reference TRBV28 and TRBJ1-5 gives the whole variable domain DVKVTQSSRYLVKRTGEKVFLECVQDMDHENMFWYRQDPGLGLRLIYFSYDVKMKEKGDIPEGYSVSREKKERFSLILESASTNQTSMYLCASKIRGGKQPQHFGDGTRLSIL.

The chain links TRBV4-3 to TRBJ2-7, with TRBD1 matching 7 bases. With V trimmed by 2 bases and J by 3 bases, 19 bases remained unmatched. The V gene's germline CDR1 is LGHNA and CDR2 YSLEER. CDR3 size: 19 residues. The CDR3 here is CASSQYLPSRGTASYEQYF. CDR3 in DNA: TGCGCCAGCAGCCAATACCTCCCTAGCAGGGGGACAGCTAGCTACGAGCAGTACTTC.

DNA of the CDR3: TGTGCCAGCAGCGTACCAGGTTCTGGAAACACCATATATTTT. As protein: CASSVPGSGNTIYF. This chain connects TRBV9 to TRBJ1-3; D is unresolved. CDR1 is SGDLS and CDR2 is YYNGEE in the germline V gene. There are 14 residues in the CDR3. With 1 base removed from V and 1 base from J, the gap between germline ends came to 6 bases.

The chain uses TRBV7-9 and TRBJ2-2, with D unresolved. The V end lost 5 bases, the J end lost 3 bases, and 7 bases lay between the germline ends. Germline lookup yields CDR1 SEHNR and CDR2 FQNEAQ (reference sequence). The CDR3 extends over 13 amino acids. CDR3 DNA: TGTGCCAGCAGCCCGCCGTACACCGGGGAGCTGTTTTTT. It encodes CASSPPYTGELFF.

This chain connects TRBV28 to TRBJ1-4; D is possibly TRBD1 (5 bases). Germline loops: CDR1 MDHEN, CDR2 SYDVKM. V lost 3 bases and J lost 5, with 13 bases in between. The CDR3 has 15 residues. This chain's CDR3 is CASSLGGRENEKLFF. The CDR3 DNA follows: TGTGCCAGCAGTTTGGGGGGTAGGGAAAATGAAAAACTGTTTTTT. Complete variable domain (other parts from reference TRBV28 and TRBJ1-4): DVKVTQSSRYLVKRTGEKVFLECVQDMDHENMFWYRQDPGLGLRLIYFSYDVKMKEKGDIPEGYSVSREKKERFSLILESASTNQTSMYLCASSLGGRENEKLFFGSGTQLSVL.

The chain links TRBV6-5 to TRBJ1-2; possible D gene TRBD1, 5 bases. Trimming took off 0 bases at V and 6 bases at J, with 14 bases between the two ends. CDR3 length: 15 amino acids. Germline V gene lookup returns CDR1 MNHEY and CDR2 SVGAGI. The CDR3 DNA reads TGTGCCAGCAGTTACTCGAGACCAGGGACTCATGGCTACACCTTC. Translation: CASSYSRPGTHGYTF.

The J gene is TRBJ2-7, the V gene TRBV5-4; unclear D gene. Trimming cost V 2 bases and J 6 bases, with 15 bases left between them. The CDR3 totals 14 residues. Germline V lookup: CDR1 SGHNT, CDR2 YYREEE (reference sequence). The CDR3 region is CASSFFGVGGEQYF. The CDR3 nucleotides are TGTGCCAGCAGCTTTTTCGGAGTAGGCGGCGAGCAGTACTTC.

The chain combines TRBV7-2 with TRBJ1-5, with TRBD1 identical over 8 bases. The V and J ends lost 5 bases and 4 bases, in that order; junction bases with no gene match: 7. The CDR3 sequence is 15 residues long. Looked up from germline, CDR1 is SGHTA and CDR2 is FQGNSA. CDR3 coding DNA: TGTGCCAGCAGCCGTGGACAGGGCGAAAATCAGCCCCAGCATTTT. Translated, it gives CASSRGQGENQPQHF.

The J gene is TRBJ2-2, the V gene TRBV10-3; D unresolved. Germline assignment: CDR1 ENHRY and CDR2 SYGVKD. Trimming removed 0 bases at V and 0 bases at J, with 5 bases between. CDR3 length: 15 residues. The CDR3 sequence is CAISESGANTGELFF. The DNA of the CDR3 is TGTGCCATCAGTGAGTCCGGAGCGAACACCGGGGAGCTGTTTTTT.

V and J are TRBV28 and TRBJ2-5; D is possibly TRBD2 (5 bases). CDR1 is MDHEN and CDR2 is SYDVKM in the germline V gene. The CDR3 loop spans 14 amino acids. Trimming took 0 bases from V and 1 from J, leaving 6 bases between them. The CDR3 bases are TGTGCCAGCAGTTTATGGGAGGCCCAAGAGACCCAGTACTTC. This encodes CASSLWEAQETQYF. The whole variable domain, remainder taken from reference TRBV28 and TRBJ2-5, is DVKVTQSSRYLVKRTGEKVFLECVQDMDHENMFWYRQDPGLGLRLIYFSYDVKMKEKGDIPEGYSVSREKKERFSLILESASTNQTSMYLCASSLWEAQETQYFGPGTRLLVL.

This clone was detected once. This chain joins TRBV30 and TRBJ2-1, with a weak D call TRBD2 (5 bases). Trimming took off 2 bases at V and 5 bases at J, with 10 bases between the two ends. This CDR3 has 13 residues. Germline lookup yields CDR1 GTSNPN and CDR2 SVGIG (reference sequence). The CDR3 DNA reads TGTGCCTGGAGTCTGAGGGTTGACAATGAGCAGTTCTTC. It is translated as CAWSLRVDNEQFF.

This chain uses TRBV5-6 with TRBJ1-1; weak D call: TRBD1 (6 bases). Germline loops: CDR1 SGHDT, CDR2 YYEEEE. The CDR3 covers 15 residues. Trimming pared 3 bases from V and 5 bases from J, leaving 17 bases between. The CDR3 DNA reads as TGTGCCAGCAGCTCATACAGGGTGGCGGGGACTGAAGCTTTCTTT. Encoded protein: CASSSYRVAGTEAFF. Using reference TRBV5-6 and TRBJ1-1 for the parts outside the CDR3, the full variable domain is DAGVTQSPTHLIKTRGQQVTLRCSPKSGHDTVSWYQQALGQGPQFIFQYYEEEERQRGNFPDRFSGHQFPNYSSELNVNALLLGDSALYLCASSSYRVAGTEAFFGQGTRLTVV.

The V gene is TRBV5-1, the J gene TRBJ1-4; weak D call: TRBD1 (5 bases). Germline CDR1 reads SGHRS; CDR2 reads YFSETQ. V was shortened by 0 bases and J by 8 bases, with 14 bases between the two germline ends. There are 15 residues in the CDR3. CDR3 in DNA: TGCGCCAGCAGCTTGGGGCAGGGCCTCGGGGAAAAACTGTTTTTT. Its translation: CASSLGQGLGEKLFF.

This chain connects TRBV5-8 to TRBJ2-2; D possibly corresponds to TRBD1 (5 bases). There are 14 residues in the CDR3. Per germline, CDR1 SGHTS and CDR2 YDEGEE. Between the trimmed V and J ends, which lost 2 bases and 7 bases, there was a span of 12 bases. CDR3 protein: CASSFWGSGGELFF. DNA for the CDR3: TGTGCCAGCAGCTTTTGGGGCTCGGGCGGGGAGCTGTTTTTT.

This clone was recorded once. This chain connects TRBV7-9 to TRBJ2-2; D is uncertain. The germline V gene has CDR1 SEHNR and CDR2 FQNEAQ (reference sequence). The CDR3 extends over 13 amino acids. Trimming removed 2 bases from V and 4 bases from J, with 5 bases in between. The CDR3 here is CASSLQATGELFF. The DNA of the CDR3 is TGTGCCAGCAGCTTACAGGCCACCGGGGAGCTGTTTTTT. Filled out from reference TRBV7-9 and TRBJ2-2, the complete variable domain reads DTGVSQNPRHKITKRGQNVTFRCDPISEHNRLYWYRQTLGQGPEFLTYFQNEAQLEKSRLLSDRFSAERPKGSFSTLEIQRTEQGDSAMYLCASSLQATGELFFGEGSRLTVL.

Concerning this clone: The identical CDR3 is also encoded by other nucleotide sequences in the sample. The chain recombines TRBV30 with TRBJ2-2; D perhaps matches TRBD1 (6 bases). This CDR3 contains 14 residues. Trimming removed 0 bases from V and 4 bases from J, with 9 bases in between. Germline V gene lookup returns CDR1 GTSNPN and CDR2 SVGIG (reference sequence). This chain's CDR3 is CAWSVQGGTGELFF. CDR3 in DNA: TGTGCCTGGAGTGTACAAGGGGGCACCGGGGAGCTGTTTTTT.